This T cell receptor (beta chain) was observed in a study of T cells after yellow fever vaccination. Study as a whole: Fractions containing few cells were prepared with SMART-Seq v4 Ultra Low Input.

Deletions cut 3 bases from V and 0 bases from J, with 6 bases between. CDR1 and CDR2 from the germline V gene are DFQATT and SNEGSKA (reference sequence). The length of the CDR3 is 12 residues. Making TCR cDNA involved 5'RACE template switching, which added UMIs and a universal primer site. TCRdb ran MiXCR on the 5' RACE reads and lists one entry per CDR3 protein. The sample has some 350,000 distinct CDR3 sequences; 3.5% to 4.5% are singletons. This clonotype was recorded at least ten times. This chain joins TRBV20-1 and TRBJ2-7; no reliable D call. The TCR originated in a man aged 18 to 35 who received the YFV17D yellow fever vaccine. Material: PBMCs, obtained 5 days after the yellow fever booster vaccination. The CDR3 sequence: CSASPNSYEQYF. Here the CDR3 DNA reads TGCAGTGCTAGTCCCAACTCCTACGAGCAGTACTTC.